The 7 T cell receptor beta chains reported below all come from one sample, sequenced in a study of siplizumab effects on memory and regulatory T cells. Generated by immunoSEQ multiplex PCR, the TCRdb table keeps only in-frame clones and is missing some. The data show over 100,000 clones, 92% seen once. The sample taken for sequencing was Tregs sorted from blood. The source of these receptors is a human donor in good health.

This clone was detected once. The rearrangement joins TRBV6-6 to TRBJ1-4; 8 bases fit TRBD1. This CDR3 contains 16 residues. Germline CDR1 is MNHNY and CDR2 is SVGAGI (reference sequence). The trim removed 0 bases at V and 5 bases at J, leaving 5 bases unmatched. CDR3 DNA sequence: TGTGCCAGCAGTTACTCTGCGGACAGGGTAAATGAAAAACTGTTTTTT. Translated, it gives CASSYSADRVNEKLFF.

The V gene is TRBV29-1, the J gene TRBJ1-2; D uncertain. The V end lost 8 bases, the J end lost 8 bases, and 21 bases lay between the germline ends. From germline, CDR1 is SQVTM and CDR2 ANQGSEA. The CDR3 has 13 amino acids. CDR3 sequence (DNA): TGCAGCACCTCCGGTAGCCTCTTCGGAGGCTACACCTTC. This sequence encodes CSTSGSLFGGYTF.

The rearrangement joins TRBV6-1 to TRBJ1-1; D is undetermined. The germline V and J ends were trimmed by 4 bases and 3 bases, with 9 bases remaining between them. In germline, CDR1 is MNHNS, CDR2 SASEGT. CDR3 size: 13 residues. The CDR3 DNA reads as TGTGCCAGCAGTGGATACGGCGACACTGAAGCTTTCTTT. It specifies CASSGYGDTEAFF.

The J gene is TRBJ2-7, the V gene TRBV7-2; tentative D call: TRBD1 (6 bases). From germline, CDR1 is SGHTA and CDR2 FQGNSA. The CDR3 is 15 amino acids. V was pared by 1 base and J by 1 base, with 11 bases between. CDR3 region: CASSLGAGVSYEQYF. For the CDR3, the DNA is TGTGCCAGCAGCTTAGGGGCAGGGGTATCCTACGAGCAGTACTTC.

As concerns this clone: At the DNA level, this CDR3 is encoded by other sequences in the same sample as well. This chain uses TRBV7-9 with TRBJ1-6; no clear D gene. Looked up from germline, CDR1 is SEHNR and CDR2 is FQNEAQ (reference sequence). The CDR3 has 14 residues. V dropped 1 base and J dropped 7 bases, with 8 bases sitting between them. In nucleotides, the CDR3 is TGTGCCAGCAGCTTAGGGGCAGCGAATTCACCCCTCCACTTT. It specifies CASSLGAANSPLHF.

The chain has TRBV12-5 and TRBJ2-7, with TRBD2 identical over 7 bases. V shed 0 bases and J 4 bases; nucleotides not matched to a gene: 12. The CDR3 extends over 17 amino acids. Germline CDR1 LGHNT, CDR2 FRNRAP. The CDR3 region is CASGLVQNRLAGYEQYF. For the CDR3, the DNA is TGTGCTAGTGGTTTGGTACAAAATAGACTAGCTGGGTACGAGCAGTACTTC.

Only a few counts were recorded for this clone. V gene TRBV6-5 combines with J gene TRBJ1-5, with D possibly being TRBD1 (6 bases). Germline V lookup: CDR1 MNHEY, CDR2 SVGAGI. CDR3 size: 15 residues. The V and J ends lost 5 bases and 2 bases respectively, with 13 bases between them. The CDR3, as DNA: TGTGCCAGCAGTGCAGGGGAGTTGGGCAATCAGCCCCAGCATTTT. It is translated as CASSAGELGNQPQHF.